This note documents a single T cell receptor (beta chain) sequence. Its antigen is still unknown. This CDR3 is also generated by other DNA sequences in the sample. Sorting gave populations that all exceeded 98% purity. Investigators reverse transcribed all isolated RNA, so they sequenced expressed TCRB transcripts. Profiled with immunoSEQ multiplex PCR; TCRdb holds only in-frame clones, not every one. This table holds under 300,000 clones, around 16% found once. This CDR3 spans 12 amino acids. The V gene lost 3 bases and the J gene lost 0 bases, with 1 base spanning the gap. CDR1 and CDR2 (germline): SEHNR, FQNEAQ (reference sequence). These data originate in a study of beta chain features in type 1 diabetes. Notes on the study in general: Significant though moderate, a shortening of TCRB CDR3s appeared in all four CD4+ subsets of Type 1 diabetes patients.

This sequence joins TRBV7-9 and TRBJ2-3; unclear D gene. Sequencing was performed on naive CD4+ T cells from blood. This TCR was sampled from a man aged 25-45 years with type 1 diabetes. CDR3 protein: CASSLSTDTQYF. CDR3 sequence (DNA): TGTGCCAGCAGCTTGAGCACAGATACGCAGTATTTT.